Sequencing of this TCR beta chain was carried out in a study of T-cell memory formation after mild COVID-19. For the study at large: TCR clustering was largely donor specific. Points from the study as a whole: Contracting CD4+ clones were located mainly in CM and EM, and CD8+ clones in EMRA.

TCRdb fed the 5' RACE reads into MiXCR, producing one record per CDR3 protein. The table has 40,000 to 60,000 distinct CDR3 sequences, approximately 6.6% seen once. The sample holds a few counts of this clonotype. Its specificity is not known. Material: PBMCs or a T cell subset sorted from them (not recorded which). This receptor was obtained from a man aged 18 to 35 who had mild COVID-19 (a few samples of this study predate the infection). Cell type and time point are not known.

CDR3 sequence (DNA): TGTGCCAGCAGCCCGGGTCGGGACAGAAAAAACATTCAGTACTTC. It yields the protein CASSPGRDRKNIQYF. The chain uses TRBV7-2 and TRBJ2-4, with 7 positions matching TRBD1. J lost 4 bases, V lost 5 bases, and 8 bases had no gene match. Looked up from germline, CDR1 is SGHTA and CDR2 is FQGNSA. CDR3 length: 15 amino acids.